The next 12 T cell receptor beta chains were all read from a single sample in a study of CD8 T cells in Susac syndrome. When the RNA was reverse transcribed, random hexamers were used with an input of about 0.45 to 1 ug. TCRdb reanalysed the immunoSEQ multiplex PCR reads using MiXCR and keeps one entry per CDR3 protein. The data contain approximately 150,000 distinct CDR3 sequences, just over 90% of them seen just once; the ten biggest clones take up around 0.13%. Sequences were obtained from CD4+ T cells from PBMCs. These receptors all come from a human donor in good health.

The chain links TRBV29-1 to TRBJ1-1, with 7 bases identical to TRBD1. With 3 bases clipped from V and 0 bases from J, the junction kept 1 base outside the gene matches. Germline lookup yields CDR1 SQVTM and CDR2 ANQGSEA. CDR3 length: 13 amino acids. The CDR3 region has the DNA TGCAGCGTTGAGGGACAGCTGAACACTGAAGCTTTCTTT. Protein product: CSVEGQLNTEAFF.

The rearrangement links TRBV6-1 to TRBJ1-5; D is unresolved. The CDR3 sequence is 16 residues long. Deletions cut 3 bases from V and 0 bases from J, with 12 bases between. The germline CDR1 and CDR2 sequences are MNHNS and SASEGT. The CDR3 DNA follows: TGTGCCAGCAGTGACCGACCCGGGAATAGCAATCAGCCCCAGCATTTT. Translating it yields CASSDRPGNSNQPQHF.

This chain joins TRBV6-5 and TRBJ1-2; unclear D gene. The germline V and J ends were trimmed by 4 bases and 1 base, with 13 bases remaining between them. The germline V gene has CDR1 MNHEY and CDR2 SVGAGI. The length of the CDR3 is 15 residues. CDR3 region: CASSSPAESNYGYTF. The CDR3, as DNA: TGTGCCAGCAGTTCCCCGGCGGAGAGTAACTATGGCTACACCTTC.

The chain is built from TRBV9 and TRBJ1-1; D is ambiguous. This CDR3 contains 14 residues. The V end was cut by 7 bases, the J end by 5 bases, with 18 bases between. Germline V gene data show CDR1 as SGDLS and CDR2 as YYNGEE. CDR3 residues: CASAPQSGSTEAFF. For the CDR3, the DNA is TGTGCCAGCGCCCCTCAGAGCGGGAGTACTGAAGCTTTCTTT.

This chain joins TRBV20-1 and TRBJ2-2; D remains unclear. The germline V gene encodes CDR1 DFQATT and CDR2 SNEGSKA (reference sequence). The CDR3 contains 13 residues. V lost 2 bases and J 2 bases, leaving 6 bases between the germline ends. The CDR3 DNA follows: TGCAGTGCTAGACATCTTAACACCGGGGAGCTGTTTTTT. Translated: CSARHLNTGELFF.

The V and J genes are TRBV20-1 and TRBJ1-1; D might be TRBD1 (5 bases). Trimming cost V 1 base and J 1 base, with 10 bases left between them. Germline V gives CDR1 DFQATT, CDR2 SNEGSKA (reference sequence). The CDR3 spans 14 residues. This chain's CDR3 is CSARVGQKNTEAFF. CDR3 DNA sequence: TGCAGTGCTAGAGTGGGGCAGAAGAACACTGAAGCTTTCTTT.

The J gene is TRBJ1-2, the V gene TRBV5-4, with D perhaps TRBD1 (6 bases). The CDR3 is 16 amino acids. With 4 bases removed from V and 0 bases from J, the gap between germline ends came to 16 bases. Germline CDR1 reads SGHNT; CDR2 reads YYREEE (reference sequence). The chain's CDR3 is CASSAGTGSSNYGYTF. The CDR3 region has the DNA TGTGCCAGCAGCGCCGGAACAGGGTCTTCTAACTATGGCTACACCTTC.

This chain links TRBV5-1 with TRBJ1-5; TRBD1 might be the D (5 bases). The CDR3 spans 14 residues. Germline CDR1 and CDR2: SGHRS and YFSETQ. The V gene lost 5 bases and the J gene lost 1 base, with 10 bases spanning the gap. The CDR3 coding sequence is TGCGCCAGCAGAGAGGGGAACAGCAATCAGCCCCAGCATTTT. This gives the protein CASREGNSNQPQHF.

This clonotype was counted once. V usage is TRBV4-2 and J usage is TRBJ2-7, with D maybe TRBD1 (5 bases). Trimming shortened V by 0 bases and J by 3 bases, and 12 bases separated the two germline ends. The CDR3 has 15 amino acids. Germline V gene lookup returns CDR1 LGHNA and CDR2 YNFKEQ. CDR3 loop: CASSQDIQGYYEQYF. CDR3 nucleotide sequence: TGTGCCAGCAGCCAAGATATCCAGGGATACTACGAGCAGTACTTC.

In this sample, this clonotype turned up once. This rearrangement joins TRBV25-1 to TRBJ1-5, with 8 bases aligning to TRBD1. This CDR3 has 15 amino acids. CDR1 and CDR2 (germline): MGHDK, SYGVNS. V lost 3 bases to trimming and J lost 2 bases; unmatched junction nucleotides: 3. The CDR3 DNA is TGTGCCAGCAGTGACAGGGGGCTTGGCAATCAGCCCCAGCATTTT. It translates to CASSDRGLGNQPQHF.

This chain links TRBV12-3 or TRBV12-4 with TRBJ1-2; no reliable D call. The CDR3 runs 14 residues. Trimming left V 8 bases short and J 3 bases short, with 16 bases between. In DNA, the CDR3 is TGTGCCAGCTACCCAGGAGGGTATGACTATGGCTACACCTTC. Translating gives CASYPGGYDYGYTF.

The J gene is TRBJ1-4, the V gene TRBV3-1; D not resolved. The CDR3 runs to 14 residues. Per germline, CDR1 LGHDT and CDR2 YNNKEL (reference sequence). The germline V and J ends were trimmed by 2 bases and 6 bases, with 10 bases remaining between them. CDR3 DNA sequence: TGTGCCAGCAGCCAACCGGGGAGGGATGAAAAACTGTTTTTT. It encodes CASSQPGRDEKLFF.